A single sample gave rise to the 3 T cell receptor beta chains below, sequenced in a study of shared clonotypes between healthy human individuals. Profiled with immunoSEQ multiplex PCR; TCRdb holds only in-frame clones, not every one. The sample contains about 2 million clones, 85% to 95% of which appear only once. Sequenced sample: naive CD4+ T cells sorted from blood. The sample's subset: CD45RA+ positively selected. Receptors originate from a young man in good health.

The chain's CDR3 is CASSPDRAAASPLHF. CDR3 sequence (DNA): TGTGCCAGCAGCCCAGATCGGGCGGCAGCTTCACCCCTCCACTTT. This chain uses TRBV27 with TRBJ1-6; D is unclear. Germline assignment: CDR1 MNHEY and CDR2 SMNVEV (reference sequence). Trimming pared 6 bases from V and 9 bases from J, leaving 18 bases between. This CDR3 spans 15 amino acids.

The chain combines TRBV13 with TRBJ1-2; D not resolved. The CDR3 covers 12 residues. V lost 5 bases to trimming and J lost 4 bases, with 8 bases between them. Germline V lookup: CDR1 PRHDT, CDR2 FYEKMQ (reference sequence). CDR3 coding DNA: TGTGCCAGCAGCGTCCGGGGCTATGGCTACACCTTC. Protein: CASSVRGYGYTF.

V gene TRBV4-3 combines with J gene TRBJ2-6, with 10 positions matching TRBD1. The V gene's germline CDR1 is LGHNA and CDR2 YSLEER. The V segment lost 1 base and the J segment 3 bases; nucleotides outside the gene matches: 3. This CDR3 has 17 amino acids. DNA of the CDR3: TGCGCCAGCAGCCAAGGGACAGGGGGGAGTGGGGCCAACGTCCTGACTTTC. Encoded protein: CASSQGTGGSGANVLTF.